One and the same sample provided the 32 T cell receptor beta chains below, sequenced in a study of cytomegalovirus exposure and HLA in healthy donors. The PCR had 60 Vbeta and 13 Jbeta primers. The method was immunoSEQ multiplex PCR; TCRdb's version includes in-frame clones alone and lacks a portion of them. The profile shows over 150,000 clones, 65% to 80% of them singletons. Sequencing input: PBMCs. These receptors came from a woman between 50 and 59 years old in good health and CMV-seropositive.

This sequence joins TRBV7-8 and TRBJ1-2; D is undetermined. The CDR3 has 13 amino acids. V was trimmed by 0 bases and J by 8 bases, leaving 10 bases between them. Germline CDR1 and CDR2: SGHVS and FQNEAQ. CDR3 amino acids: CASSLAWEDGYTF. CDR3 nucleotides: TGTGCCAGCAGCTTAGCGTGGGAGGACGGCTACACCTTC.

Here the CDR3 reads CSVAQGPGYTF. CDR3 coding DNA: TGCAGCGTTGCTCAGGGTCCAGGCTACACCTTC. The V gene is TRBV29-1, the J gene TRBJ1-2; D is perhaps TRBD1 (5 bases). V was shortened by 4 bases and J by 8 bases, with 11 bases between the two germline ends. The germline CDR1 and CDR2 sequences are SQVTM and ANQGSEA. The CDR3 sequence is 11 residues long.

The chain employs TRBV7-2 and TRBJ1-2; D is uncertain. Germline CDR1 SGHTA, CDR2 FQGNSA. The CDR3 covers 15 residues. Trimming stripped 4 bases from V and 8 bases from J, with 20 bases between. The CDR3 loop reads CASSSGWVGRLGYTF. Written as DNA, the CDR3 is TGTGCCAGCAGCTCCGGTTGGGTGGGGAGGTTAGGCTACACCTTC. Together with reference TRBV7-2 and TRBJ1-2, the CDR3 gives the full variable domain: GAGVSQSPSNKVTEKGKDVELRCDPISGHTALYWYRQSLGQGLEFLIYFQGNSAPDKSGLPSDRFSAERTGGSVSTLTIQRTQQEDSAVYLCASSSGWVGRLGYTFGSGTRLTVV.

The V gene is TRBV6-1, the J gene TRBJ2-7; D gene ambiguous. Germline values: CDR1 MNHNS, CDR2 SASEGT. There are 15 residues in the CDR3. Trimming took 2 bases from V and 4 from J, leaving 15 bases between them. The CDR3 here is CASSELSDNLYEQYF. CDR3 nucleotide sequence: TGTGCCAGCAGTGAACTGTCCGACAATCTTTACGAGCAGTACTTC.

This clone was seen more than once but under ten times. This rearrangement joins TRBV6-1 to TRBJ2-5; a weak D match, TRBD2 (6 bases). Trimming removed 8 bases from V and 1 base from J, with 11 bases in between. Germline CDR1 and CDR2: MNHNS and SASEGT. CDR3 length: 13 amino acids. CDR3 bases: TGTGCCAGCCGGAGGGACGTCCAAGAGACCCAGTACTTC. Amino acid sequence: CASRRDVQETQYF.

V usage is TRBV27 and J usage is TRBJ2-3; 7 nucleotides align to TRBD2. V was clipped by 3 bases and J by 1 base; unmatched bases: 10. There are 17 residues in the CDR3. The germline V gene encodes CDR1 MNHEY and CDR2 SMNVEV (reference sequence). CDR3 DNA: TGTGCCAGCAGTTTCCGTGGGTGGAGCGGGGGCACAGATACGCAGTATTTT. Protein sequence: CASSFRGWSGGTDTQYF.

The gene calls are TRBV20-1 and TRBJ1-4; a weak D match, TRBD1 (6 bases). This CDR3 region has 11 residues. Germline CDR1 DFQATT, CDR2 SNEGSKA (reference sequence). V gave up 8 bases and J gave up 7 bases, with 11 bases separating them. The CDR3 DNA is TGCAGTATTGGGGGCGGTGAAAAACTGTTTTTT. Protein: CSIGGGEKLFF.

The chain joins TRBV4-1 to TRBJ2-5, with 8 positions matching TRBD1. Germline lookup yields CDR1 MGHRA and CDR2 YSYEKL. J lost 2 bases, V lost 4 bases, and 18 bases had no gene match. The CDR3 contains 19 residues. The CDR3 is CASSLASGQGRTRQETQYF. Written as DNA, the CDR3 is TGCGCCAGCAGCCTAGCCAGTGGACAGGGCCGAACGAGGCAAGAGACCCAGTACTTC.

This chain connects TRBV6-1 to TRBJ2-1; D is unresolved. The CDR3 is 13 residues long. Germline V gene data show CDR1 as MNHNS and CDR2 as SASEGT. V lost 6 bases and J 5 bases, leaving 11 bases between the germline ends. The CDR3: CASSAQSHNEQFF. DNA for the CDR3: TGTGCCAGCAGCGCCCAGTCCCACAATGAGCAGTTCTTC.

This chain connects TRBV4-2 to TRBJ2-3, with 10 nucleotides matching TRBD2. The V gene's germline CDR1 is LGHNA and CDR2 YNFKEQ. Trimming cost V 4 bases and J 1 base; bases outside gene matches: 11. The CDR3 has 18 residues. DNA for the CDR3: TGTGCCAGCAGCCGGGTATCTACCGGGACTAGCGGCACAGATACGCAGTATTTT. This sequence encodes CASSRVSTGTSGTDTQYF.

The chain is built from TRBV2 and TRBJ2-5, with TRBD1 matching 8 bases. TRBJ2-7 explains the end of the DNA better; the J call may be wrong. The CDR3 contains 15 residues. Germline CDR1 reads SNHLY; CDR2 reads FYNNEI. Here the CDR3 DNA reads TGTGCCAGCAGTGGGGACAGGCCCTTGAAAGACGAGCAGTACTTC. This codes for CASSGDRPLKDEQYF.

The gene calls are TRBV5-1 and TRBJ2-3; 8 nucleotides match TRBD1. Per the germline V gene, CDR1 is SGHRS and CDR2 is YFSETQ. The CDR3 consists of 15 residues. V shed 0 bases, J shed 2 bases, and the junction held 2 bases outside the gene matches. The CDR3 DNA reads TGCGCCAGCAGCTTGGGACAGGGGTTCACAGATACGCAGTATTTT. It specifies CASSLGQGFTDTQYF.

This clone appeared a single time. The V gene is TRBV5-6, the J gene TRBJ2-7; 8 bases are a match to TRBD1. Germline trimming cut 4 bases from V and 3 bases from J; bases unmatched to any gene: 6. Germline V gene sequence: CDR1 SGHDT, CDR2 YYEEEE. The CDR3 has 14 residues. CDR3 sequence: CASSVTGVSYEQYF. The CDR3 DNA reads TGTGCCAGCAGCGTGACAGGGGTTAGCTACGAGCAGTACTTC. Together with reference TRBV5-6 and TRBJ2-7, the CDR3 gives the full variable domain: DAGVTQSPTHLIKTRGQQVTLRCSPKSGHDTVSWYQQALGQGPQFIFQYYEEEERQRGNFPDRFSGHQFPNYSSELNVNALLLGDSALYLCASSVTGVSYEQYFGPGTRLTVT.

This clone was counted a single time. This chain uses TRBV18 with TRBJ2-7, with D tentatively TRBD1 (6 bases). Germline values: CDR1 KGHSH, CDR2 LQKENI. Trimming removed 8 bases from V and 4 bases from J, with 15 bases in between. The CDR3 totals 13 residues. This CDR3 is CASTQGIGYEQYF. CDR3 nucleotides: TGTGCCAGCACCCAGGGGATAGGGTACGAGCAGTACTTC.

This clone turned up a few times. V and J are TRBV16 and TRBJ1-1; 7 nucleotides align to TRBD1. Germline V lookup: CDR1 KGHSY, CDR2 FQNENV. V was clipped by 3 bases and J by 1 base; unmatched bases: 2. This CDR3 spans 14 amino acids. CDR3 DNA sequence: TGTGCCAGCAGCCAGACAGGGTCGAACACTGAAGCTTTCTTT. Residues: CASSQTGSNTEAFF.

The rearrangement links TRBV2 to TRBJ2-5; 7 bases are a match to TRBD2. Trimming cost V 6 bases and J 2 bases; bases outside gene matches: 9. The CDR3 loop spans 15 amino acids. The germline V gene encodes CDR1 SNHLY and CDR2 FYNNEI. The CDR3 spells CASRERGVVQETQYF. In DNA form, the CDR3 reads TGTGCCAGCAGGGAACGGGGGGTAGTACAAGAGACCCAGTACTTC.

V and J are TRBV5-4 and TRBJ2-7, with 10 bases identical to TRBD2. The J segment lost 2 bases and the V segment lost 5 bases, leaving 13 bases of the junction unmatched. The CDR3 runs to 17 residues. The germline CDR1 and CDR2 sequences are SGHNT and YYREEE (reference sequence). CDR3: CASRSLRLAGAPYEQYF. CDR3 DNA: TGTGCCAGCAGATCACTTCGGCTAGCGGGGGCCCCCTACGAGCAGTACTTC. The variable domain in full, completed from reference TRBV5-4 and TRBJ2-7, reads ETGVTQSPTHLIKTRGQQVTLRCSSQSGHNTVSWYQQALGQGPQFIFQYYREEENGRGNFPPRFSGLQFPNYSSELNVNALELDDSALYLCASRSLRLAGAPYEQYFGPGTRLTVT.

The chain is built from TRBV7-9 and TRBJ2-1, with D possibly being TRBD2 (6 bases). Trimming left V 7 bases short and J 7 bases short, with 23 bases between. This CDR3 has 16 amino acids. The germline V gene has CDR1 SEHNR and CDR2 FQNEAQ (reference sequence). The CDR3: CASNVARGNSFNEQFF. The DNA of the CDR3 is TGTGCCAGCAACGTTGCGCGGGGTAATAGTTTTAATGAGCAGTTCTTC.

V and J are TRBV5-1 and TRBJ2-1; TRBD1 agrees at 7 bases. The CDR3 is 15 residues long. The germline V gene has CDR1 SGHRS and CDR2 YFSETQ. The ends lost 2 bases at V and 1 base at J; junction bases unmatched: 3. CDR3 in DNA: TGCGCCAGCAGCTTAGGGGACAGTTCCTACAATGAGCAGTTCTTC. As protein: CASSLGDSSYNEQFF.

The rearrangement joins TRBV6-5 to TRBJ1-1, with D possibly being TRBD1 (6 bases). The V and J ends lost 6 bases and 5 bases respectively, with 10 bases between them. The CDR3 is 12 residues long. In germline, CDR1 is MNHEY, CDR2 SVGAGI. CDR3 sequence: CASSSTGTEAFF. Here the CDR3 DNA reads TGTGCCAGCAGCTCCACAGGGACTGAAGCTTTCTTT.

The chain couples TRBV2 to TRBJ2-5; tentatively, D is TRBD2 (7 bases). The V and J ends lost 6 bases and 3 bases respectively, with 20 bases between them. The CDR3 totals 16 residues. Germline-derived CDR1 and CDR2 are SNHLY and FYNNEI. The CDR3 DNA reads as TGTGCCAGCAGCGTGGTGGGGGGGCGGGGGAAAGAGACCCAGTACTTC. It translates to CASSVVGGRGKETQYF. Based on the CDR3 plus reference TRBV2 and TRBJ2-5, the full variable domain is EPEVTQTPSHQVTQMGQEVILRCVPISNHLYFYWYRQILGQKVEFLVSFYNNEISEKSEIFDDQFSVERPDGSNFTLKIRSTKLEDSAMYFCASSVVGGRGKETQYFGPGTRLLVL.

The chain combines TRBV6-1 with TRBJ1-1; D is uncertain. Germline V CDR1 and CDR2: MNHNS, SASEGT. CDR3 length: 13 amino acids. V dropped 8 bases and J dropped 4 bases, with 14 bases sitting between them. CDR3 DNA sequence: TGTGCCAGCGTAGCCGGGAAACTCACTGAAGCTTTCTTT. Protein: CASVAGKLTEAFF.

This chain uses TRBV2 with TRBJ1-1; no clear D. The germline CDR1 and CDR2 sequences are SNHLY and FYNNEI. CDR3 length: 8 residues. Trimming left V 8 bases short and J 7 bases short, with 2 bases between. The CDR3: CASLEAFF. CDR3 bases: TGTGCCAGCCTTGAAGCTTTCTTT.

This clone occurred a few times. The V gene is TRBV2, the J gene TRBJ2-2; 8 positions match TRBD1. The CDR3 runs to 17 residues. V shed 6 bases, J shed 4 bases, and the junction held 13 bases outside the gene matches. CDR1 is SNHLY and CDR2 is FYNNEI in the germline V gene. CDR3 coding DNA: TGTGCCAGCAGCGCCCTTCAGGGGGCCACGTTCACCGGGGAGCTGTTTTTT. It codes for CASSALQGATFTGELFF.

CDR3 coding DNA: TGCGCCAGCAGCTCACCGCCCAGGAACACTGAAGCTTTCTTT. Amino acid sequence: CASSSPPRNTEAFF. The gene calls are TRBV4-1 and TRBJ1-1; D uncertain. Trimming removed 5 bases from V and 1 base from J, with 11 bases in between. The germline V gene has CDR1 MGHRA and CDR2 YSYEKL. The CDR3 runs 14 residues.

This chain uses TRBV6-5 with TRBJ1-6, with D perhaps TRBD1 (5 bases). The CDR3 has 14 amino acids. Germline V lookup: CDR1 MNHEY, CDR2 SVGAGI. V was trimmed by 8 bases and J by 7 bases, leaving 15 bases between them. The CDR3 DNA sequence: TGTGCCAGCTGCGGGGGAGGAAAAAATTCACCCCTCCACTTT. As protein: CASCGGGKNSPLHF.

The V gene is TRBV2, the J gene TRBJ1-4; weak D call: TRBD1 (5 bases). Germline CDR1 and CDR2: SNHLY and FYNNEI. This CDR3 has 15 amino acids. V was clipped by 4 bases and J by 3 bases, with 12 bases between them. The CDR3 bases are TGTGCCAGCAGTGGTCAGGGCTTTTCTAATGAAAAACTGTTTTTT. This encodes CASSGQGFSNEKLFF.

This clone is medium-sized by share. The chain employs TRBV2 and TRBJ1-4; 8 positions agree with TRBD1. The CDR3 extends over 15 amino acids. The germline V gene has CDR1 SNHLY and CDR2 FYNNEI. V shed 5 bases and J 5 bases; nucleotides not matched to a gene: 7. The CDR3 spells CASSLQGAPNEKLFF. In nucleotides, the CDR3 is TGTGCCAGCAGTCTCCAGGGGGCCCCAAATGAAAAACTGTTTTTT. The entire variable domain, with the rest obtained from reference TRBV2 and TRBJ1-4, is as follows: EPEVTQTPSHQVTQMGQEVILRCVPISNHLYFYWYRQILGQKVEFLVSFYNNEISEKSEIFDDQFSVERPDGSNFTLKIRSTKLEDSAMYFCASSLQGAPNEKLFFGSGTQLSVL.

V gene TRBV5-1 combines with J gene TRBJ2-5; TRBD1 aligns across 7 bases. Germline V gene sequence: CDR1 SGHRS, CDR2 YFSETQ. The V segment lost 1 base and the J segment 3 bases; nucleotides outside the gene matches: 3. The CDR3 is 14 amino acids. DNA for the CDR3: TGCGCCAGCAGCTTGCTCGGGACAGAAGAGACCCAGTACTTC. Translating gives CASSLLGTEETQYF.

V gene TRBV12-5 combines with J gene TRBJ1-4, with D maybe TRBD1 (6 bases). Germline V gene lookup returns CDR1 LGHNT and CDR2 FRNRAP. V was cut by 6 bases and J by 5 bases, with 16 bases left in between. This CDR3 has 15 residues. The chain's CDR3 is CASGAGERTNEKLFF. DNA for the CDR3: TGTGCTAGTGGAGCAGGGGAGAGGACCAATGAAAAACTGTTTTTT.

J is TRBJ1-2 and V is TRBV29-1; no reliable D call. Germline lookup yields CDR1 SQVTM and CDR2 ANQGSEA. Trimming removed 2 bases at V and 6 bases at J, with 7 bases between. There are 11 residues in the CDR3. CDR3 protein: CSVEQVNGYTF. The CDR3 nucleotides are TGCAGCGTTGAACAGGTCAATGGCTACACCTTC.

The chain combines TRBV2 with TRBJ2-2, with D possibly being TRBD2 (6 bases). CDR3 length: 14 amino acids. The V end lost 3 bases, the J end lost 5 bases, and 10 bases lay between the germline ends. Germline V gene lookup returns CDR1 SNHLY and CDR2 FYNNEI. For the CDR3, the DNA is TGTGCCAGCAGTGAGGCGGGGAAGACCGGGGAGCTGTTTTTT. Residues: CASSEAGKTGELFF.